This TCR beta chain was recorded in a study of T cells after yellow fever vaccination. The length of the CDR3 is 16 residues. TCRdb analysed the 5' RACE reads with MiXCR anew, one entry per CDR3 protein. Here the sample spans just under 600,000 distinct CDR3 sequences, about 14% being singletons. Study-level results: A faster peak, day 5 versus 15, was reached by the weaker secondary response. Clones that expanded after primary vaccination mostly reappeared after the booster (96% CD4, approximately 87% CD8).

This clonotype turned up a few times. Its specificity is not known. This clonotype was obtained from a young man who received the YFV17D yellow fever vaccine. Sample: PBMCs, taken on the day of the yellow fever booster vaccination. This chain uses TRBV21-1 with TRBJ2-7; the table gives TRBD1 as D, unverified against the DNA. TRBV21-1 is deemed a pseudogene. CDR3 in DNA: TGTGCCAGCAGCAAATGGGATCAGGGTTTTTTCTACGAGCAGTACTTC. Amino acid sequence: CASSKWDQGFFYEQYF.